These 18 T cell receptor beta chains were all obtained from the same sample, sequenced in a study of T cell changes during pregnancy in multiple sclerosis. Repertoires were generated with immunoSEQ multiplex PCR, while TCRdb's copy carries only in-frame clones and drops some. This sample carries about 50,000 clones, 94% of them seen once, and the ten largest clones take roughly 0.34%. Sequences were derived from CD4+ T cells from peripheral blood mononuclear cells, sampled in the third trimester of pregnancy. The source is a female donor with multiple sclerosis, enrolled in a pregnancy study.

V usage is TRBV28 and J usage is TRBJ1-1, with D possibly being TRBD1 (6 bases). This CDR3 comprises 15 residues. Germline V gene sequence: CDR1 MDHEN, CDR2 SYDVKM. V was clipped by 4 bases and J by 4 bases, with 16 bases between them. In DNA, the CDR3 is TGTGCCAGCAGTTCTGAGGGGGGGGCTTCCACTGAAGCTTTCTTT. Translation: CASSSEGGASTEAFF.

V is TRBV7-2 and J is TRBJ2-1, with D hard to call. The CDR3 sequence is 15 residues long. Deletions cut 2 bases from V and 5 bases from J, with 13 bases between. The germline CDR1 and CDR2 sequences are SGHTA and FQGNSA. The CDR3 is CASSLSLGDDNEQFF. CDR3 coding DNA: TGTGCCAGCAGCTTATCCCTAGGAGACGACAATGAGCAGTTCTTC.

This chain uses TRBV7-9 with TRBJ2-3, with D maybe TRBD1 (5 bases). The CDR3 sequence is 14 residues long. V lost 5 bases, J lost 2 bases, and 11 bases lay in between. CDR1 and CDR2 (germline): SEHNR, FQNEAQ (reference sequence). CDR3 residues: CASSLRQNTDTQYF. The CDR3 region has the DNA TGTGCCAGCAGCCTGAGACAGAACACAGATACGCAGTATTTT.

The genes are TRBV5-1 and TRBJ2-2; no clear D gene. Germline V lookup: CDR1 SGHRS, CDR2 YFSETQ. The CDR3 has 18 amino acids. V lost 4 bases, J lost 0 bases, and 19 bases lay in between. CDR3 protein: CASSALLAARTNTGELFF. In DNA, the CDR3 is TGCGCCAGCAGCGCTCTTTTGGCAGCCAGGACGAACACCGGGGAGCTGTTTTTT.

The CDR3 reads CASSYPGLTVADTQYF. Here the CDR3 DNA reads TGTGCCAGCAGCTATCCGGGACTAACTGTGGCGGATACGCAGTATTTT. This chain joins TRBV7-8 and TRBJ2-3; 7 nucleotides agree with TRBD2. Trimming removed 4 bases from V and 6 bases from J; junction bases left unmatched: 13. This CDR3 is 16 amino acids long. From germline, CDR1 is SGHVS and CDR2 FQNEAQ.

The rearrangement joins TRBV7-2 to TRBJ1-6; the D gene is possibly TRBD1 (5 bases). V was clipped by 2 bases and J by 7 bases, with 9 bases between them. Germline CDR1 and CDR2: SGHTA and FQGNSA. The CDR3 is 14 residues long. This CDR3 reads CASSLTGVNSPLHF. The CDR3 region has the DNA TGTGCCAGCAGCTTAACGGGGGTGAATTCACCCCTCCACTTT.

The chain is built from TRBV9 and TRBJ2-2, with D hard to call. The germline gives CDR1 SGDLS, CDR2 YYNGEE. V lost 4 bases to trimming and J lost 0 bases, with 22 bases between them. There are 19 residues in the CDR3. CDR3 residues: CASSFPSANLSANTGELFF. CDR3 bases: TGTGCCAGCAGCTTCCCGAGCGCCAACCTCTCCGCGAACACCGGGGAGCTGTTTTTT. The whole variable domain, filled in from reference TRBV9 and TRBJ2-2, reads DSGVTQTPKHLITATGQRVTLRCSPRSGDLSVYWYQQSLDQGLQFLIQYYNGEERAKGNILERFSAQQFPDLHSELNLSSLELGDSALYFCASSFPSANLSANTGELFFGEGSRLTVL.

The V and J genes are TRBV9 and TRBJ2-2; no clear D gene. Germline V CDR1 and CDR2: SGDLS, YYNGEE. The CDR3 contains 14 residues. V gave up 1 base and J gave up 3 bases, with 7 bases separating them. CDR3 sequence: CASSVLGDTGELFF. The CDR3 DNA follows: TGTGCCAGCAGCGTACTAGGAGACACCGGGGAGCTGTTTTTT.

This chain connects TRBV11-2 to TRBJ2-6; the D gene is possibly TRBD1 (5 bases). This CDR3 is 16 amino acids long. V dropped 5 bases and J dropped 0 bases, with 11 bases sitting between them. CDR1 SGHAT and CDR2 FQNNGV come from the germline V gene. This CDR3 is CASSPRDSSGANVLTF. DNA for the CDR3: TGTGCCAGCAGCCCGAGAGACAGCTCTGGGGCCAACGTCCTGACTTTC.

A few counts support this clone. The chain carries TRBV7-8 and TRBJ2-3; 11 bases fit TRBD2. V gave up 4 bases and J gave up 1 base; unmatched junction bases: 16. Germline CDR1 and CDR2: SGHVS and FQNEAQ. The CDR3 covers 20 residues. The CDR3 DNA reads TGTGCCAGCAGCTCGGAACACATTAGCGGGGGGGCGTCTGGCACAGATACGCAGTATTTT. Its protein is CASSSEHISGGASGTDTQYF.

The CDR3 here is CASSEFGTEAFF. The CDR3 DNA is TGTGCCAGCAGTGAATTCGGCACTGAAGCTTTCTTT. The J gene is TRBJ1-1, the V gene TRBV2, with D hard to call. This CDR3 is built from 12 residues. Germline CDR1 is SNHLY and CDR2 is FYNNEI. Trimming left V 2 bases short and J 4 bases short, with 5 bases between.

This rearrangement joins TRBV19 to TRBJ1-1, with D possibly being TRBD1 (6 bases). The length of the CDR3 is 14 residues. Germline V gives CDR1 LNHDA, CDR2 SQIVND (reference sequence). V was trimmed by 7 bases and J by 1 base, leaving 13 bases between them. CDR3 residues: CASKVDRTNTEAFF. CDR3 nucleotides: TGTGCCAGTAAAGTAGACAGGACGAACACTGAAGCTTTCTTT.

The chain combines TRBV27 with TRBJ2-1, with 9 bases fitting TRBD2. V lost 2 bases, J lost 7 bases, and 6 bases stayed unmatched. Per the germline V gene, CDR1 is MNHEY and CDR2 is SMNVEV (reference sequence). CDR3 length: 15 amino acids. The CDR3 region is CASSLAGGLRNEQFF. CDR3 nucleotides: TGTGCCAGCAGTTTAGCGGGAGGGCTTCGGAATGAGCAGTTCTTC.

The CDR3 is CASSHWMLQGYGYTF. The CDR3 DNA sequence: TGCGCCAGCAGCCACTGGATGTTACAGGGCTATGGCTACACCTTC. J is TRBJ1-2 and V is TRBV4-1; weak D call: TRBD1 (6 bases). The CDR3 spans 15 residues. V was shortened by 3 bases and J by 4 bases, with 15 bases between the two germline ends. In germline, CDR1 is MGHRA, CDR2 YSYEKL.

This chain joins TRBV9 and TRBJ2-7, with 9 bases that match TRBD2. There are 14 residues in the CDR3. V shed 1 base and J 8 bases; nucleotides not matched to a gene: 7. In germline, CDR1 is SGDLS, CDR2 YYNGEE. For the CDR3, the DNA is TGTGCCAGCAGCGTAAGTGGGCTAGCGGGGAAGCAGTACTTC. It specifies CASSVSGLAGKQYF.

V gene TRBV28 combines with J gene TRBJ1-5; 7 nucleotides line up with TRBD1. The V gene's germline CDR1 is MDHEN and CDR2 SYDVKM. This CDR3 spans 15 amino acids. V was pared by 5 bases and J by 7 bases, with 11 bases of the junction left unmatched. CDR3 coding DNA: TGTGCCAGCAGTCCCCCTGACAGGGAGTGGCAGCCCCAGCATTTT. Protein: CASSPPDREWQPQHF. Combining the CDR3 with reference TRBV28 and TRBJ1-5 gives the whole variable domain DVKVTQSSRYLVKRTGEKVFLECVQDMDHENMFWYRQDPGLGLRLIYFSYDVKMKEKGDIPEGYSVSREKKERFSLILESASTNQTSMYLCASSPPDREWQPQHFGDGTRLSIL.

The J gene is TRBJ1-6, the V gene TRBV10-3; possible D gene TRBD1, 5 bases. Looked up from germline, CDR1 is ENHRY and CDR2 is SYGVKD. The CDR3 covers 14 residues. The germline V and J ends were trimmed by 1 base and 8 bases, with 9 bases remaining between them. The CDR3 DNA follows: TGTGCCATCAGTGAGTTCAGGGAACATTCACCCCTCCACTTT. It encodes CAISEFREHSPLHF.

The gene calls are TRBV5-6 and TRBJ1-2, with 7 bases aligning to TRBD1. The CDR3 runs to 13 residues. CDR1 is SGHDT and CDR2 is YYEEEE in the germline V gene. The V gene end was trimmed by 2 bases and the J gene end by 5 bases; junction bases not matched to a gene: 3. The CDR3 sequence is CASSFGTEYGYTF. As DNA, the CDR3 is TGTGCCAGCAGCTTCGGGACAGAGTATGGCTACACCTTC.